The TCR beta chain under discussion was sequenced for a study of blood T cells in healthy people across ages. General study results and limits: The study found TCR beta diversity correlated strongly with naive T cell percentage.

Alongside a J-beta primer mix, a sample-barcoded 5' primer served in a second PCR lasting roughly 6 to 12 cycles. Each TCR beta cDNA got a 12-nucleotide random molecular identifier. TCRdb processed the 5' RACE reads anew with MiXCR; each CDR3 protein has one entry. Of about 900,000 distinct CDR3 sequences detected, 62% appear once; the ten largest clones hold roughly a quarter. Germline V gives CDR1 SGHTA, CDR2 FQGNSA. Trimming cost V 7 bases and J 10 bases, with 20 bases left between them. The CDR3 has 14 residues. Regarding this clonotype: Its target is not known.

This clonotype was obtained from a man between 25 and 39 years old in good health. Sequencing was performed on blood. The V gene is TRBV7-2, the J gene TRBJ2-1; no definite D call. CDR3 loop: CASTVKGGEGEQFF. In nucleotides, the CDR3 is TGTGCCAGCACCGTTAAAGGTGGGGAAGGAGAGCAGTTCTTC.